The 11 T cell receptor beta chains given below trace back to one sample, sequenced in a study of control samples from healthy donors and cancer patients. Assay: immunoSEQ multiplex PCR; the TCRdb copy retains only in-frame clones and omits some. In the table there are fewer than 200,000 clones, approximately 86% of which are singletons. Source material: blood. The receptors derive from a woman aged 25 to 39 in good health.

The chain joins TRBV4-2 to TRBJ2-2, with D perhaps TRBD1 or TRBD2 (5 bases each). V lost 5 bases and J 1 base, leaving 8 bases between the germline ends. This CDR3 is built from 14 residues. In germline, CDR1 is LGHNA, CDR2 YNFKEQ. The CDR3 sequence: CASSAGGNTGELFF. The CDR3 nucleotides are TGTGCCAGCAGCGCTGGGGGGAACACCGGGGAGCTGTTTTTT.

This clone was recorded only once. CDR3 DNA sequence: TGTGCCAGCAGTTTGACTAGCGGGAGTCCCGCCGGGGAGCAGTTCTTC. Protein product: CASSLTSGSPAGEQFF. The chain links TRBV28 to TRBJ2-1; 12 nucleotides line up with TRBD2. Per germline, CDR1 MDHEN and CDR2 SYDVKM. V lost 3 bases and J lost 10; bases outside the gene matches: 10. The CDR3 loop spans 16 amino acids.

This chain links TRBV5-1 with TRBJ2-2; TRBD2 matches at 9 bases. V was pared by 0 bases and J by 3 bases, with 3 bases of the junction left unmatched. Germline CDR1 reads SGHRS; CDR2 reads YFSETQ. The CDR3 is 16 amino acids. CDR3 sequence: CASSLGSSGDTGELFF. The CDR3 DNA sequence: TGCGCCAGCAGCTTGGGGTCTAGCGGGGACACCGGGGAGCTGTTTTTT.

The chain has TRBV6-2 or TRBV6-3 and TRBJ2-7; 9 bases match TRBD2. Germline loops: CDR1 MNHEY, CDR2 SVGEGT. With V trimmed by 4 bases and J by 4 bases, 11 bases remained unmatched. This CDR3 contains 16 residues. CDR3 bases: TGTGCCAGCAGTTCCGGACTAGCGTCCATGGCGTACGAGCAGTACTTC. It encodes CASSSGLASMAYEQYF.

The J gene is TRBJ2-7, the V gene TRBV6-2 or TRBV6-3; 7 bases align to TRBD1. The CDR3 runs 14 residues. J lost 12 bases, V lost 0 bases, and 11 bases had no gene match. Germline loops: CDR1 MNHEY, CDR2 SVGEGT. CDR3 region: CASSYSMGQPLLYF. Written as DNA, the CDR3 is TGTGCCAGCAGTTACTCGATGGGACAGCCGCTTCTGTACTTC.

V and J are TRBV12-5 and TRBJ2-1; D gene unclear. The ends were cut back, 4 bases at V and 1 base at J, with 5 bases in the middle. The germline V gene encodes CDR1 LGHNT and CDR2 FRNRAP. The CDR3 is 13 amino acids. CDR3 sequence (DNA): TGTGCTAGTGGTTCTGGATCCTACAATGAGCAGTTCTTC. Translated: CASGSGSYNEQFF.

The chain carries TRBV3-1 (or the pseudogene TRBV3-2) and TRBJ1-5; D not certain. The length of the CDR3 is 12 residues. CDR1 and CDR2 (germline): LGHDT, YNNKEL (reference sequence). The germline V and J ends were trimmed by 1 base and 5 bases, with 3 bases remaining between them. CDR3 sequence: CASSQGDQPQHF. DNA of the CDR3: TGTGCCAGCAGCCAAGGTGATCAGCCCCAGCATTTT.

The J gene is TRBJ1-5, the V gene TRBV7-9; D remains unclear. The germline V gene has CDR1 SEHNR and CDR2 FQNEAQ (reference sequence). Trimming left V 5 bases short and J 5 bases short, with 16 bases between. The CDR3 is 15 amino acids. The CDR3 protein is CASSPLGVGDQPQHF. Here the CDR3 DNA reads TGTGCCAGCAGCCCACTTGGGGTTGGAGATCAGCCCCAGCATTTT. The whole variable domain, filled in from reference TRBV7-9 and TRBJ1-5, reads DTGVSQNPRHKITKRGQNVTFRCDPISEHNRLYWYRQTLGQGPEFLTYFQNEAQLEKSRLLSDRFSAERPKGSFSTLEIQRTEQGDSAMYLCASSPLGVGDQPQHFGDGTRLSIL.

The rearrangement joins TRBV9 to TRBJ2-6; no definite D call. From germline, CDR1 is SGDLS and CDR2 YYNGEE. V lost 4 bases and J lost 0, with 8 bases in between. The CDR3 sequence is 15 residues long. The CDR3 loop is CASSHWSSGANVLTF. The CDR3 nucleotides read TGTGCCAGCAGCCACTGGAGCTCTGGGGCCAACGTCCTGACTTTC.

This clone was picked up a small number of times. This sequence joins TRBV7-9 and TRBJ2-1, with 8 bases that match TRBD2. Germline V gene data show CDR1 as SEHNR and CDR2 as FQNEAQ (reference sequence). The CDR3 is 17 amino acids. J lost 5 bases, V lost 4 bases, and 13 bases had no gene match. The CDR3 is CASSSLITSGYNNEQFF. In nucleotides, the CDR3 is TGTGCCAGCAGCTCCCTGATTACTAGCGGATACAACAATGAGCAGTTCTTC.

The chain has TRBV19 and TRBJ1-5; 7 bases map to TRBD1. CDR1 and CDR2 (germline): LNHDA, SQIVND (reference sequence). This CDR3 spans 13 amino acids. Losses at the gene ends were 8 bases for V and 4 bases for J; bases not matched to a gene: 5. The CDR3 sequence: CASEDRRNQPQHF. The CDR3 region has the DNA TGTGCCAGTGAGGACAGGAGAAATCAGCCCCAGCATTTT.